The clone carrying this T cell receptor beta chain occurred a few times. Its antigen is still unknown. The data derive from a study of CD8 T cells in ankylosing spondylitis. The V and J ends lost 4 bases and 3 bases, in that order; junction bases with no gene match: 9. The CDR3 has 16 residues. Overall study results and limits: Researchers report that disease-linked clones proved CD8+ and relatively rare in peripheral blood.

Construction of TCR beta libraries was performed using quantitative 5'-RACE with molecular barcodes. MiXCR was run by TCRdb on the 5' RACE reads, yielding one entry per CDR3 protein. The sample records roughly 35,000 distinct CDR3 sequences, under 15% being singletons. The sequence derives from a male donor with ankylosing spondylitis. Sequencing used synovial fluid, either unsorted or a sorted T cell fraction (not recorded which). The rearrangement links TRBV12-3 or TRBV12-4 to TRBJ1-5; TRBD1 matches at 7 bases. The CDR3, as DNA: TGTGCCAGCAGTTCTCTAGCAGGGGGAATCAATCAGCCCCAGCATTTT. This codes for CASSSLAGGINQPQHF.